This T cell receptor beta chain stems from a study of Ad26.COV2.S vaccination and SARS-CoV-2 variants. Whole-study results and caveats: Spike-specific TCR breadth ran higher among vaccine recipients than placebo recipients.

Data came from immunoSEQ multiplex PCR; TCRdb stores just in-frame clones and leaves some out. The sample carries under 600,000 clones, about 89% recorded once. In regard to this clone: Its target is unknown.

The treatment here: approximately 18 received Ad26.COV2.S at low or high dose, single or two shots; 5 received placebo; per-sample allocation not given. The study sampled participants on day 63 after the first vaccine or placebo injection. In Boston, the donor was an adult between 18-55 years of age. An Ad26 vector expressing Wuhan-strain SARS-CoV-2 spike constituted the vaccine. The CDR3 extends over 13 amino acids. Germline V gene sequence: CDR1 GTSNPN, CDR2 SVGIG (reference sequence). Trimming left V 4 bases short and J 8 bases short, with 17 bases between. Sequencing was performed on peripheral blood, taken in a trial of Ad26.COV2.S vaccine versus placebo. The TCR was taken from a person between 18 and 59 years old who received the Ad26.COV2.S COVID-19 vaccine or a placebo. This chain connects TRBV30 to TRBJ1-1; D is unclear. CDR3 in amino acids: CAWKSLSGGEAFF. The CDR3 DNA is TGTGCCTGGAAGTCTCTAAGTGGCGGCGAAGCTTTCTTT.